What follows are 8 T cell receptor beta chains derived from one specimen sequenced in a study of cytotoxic CD8 clonotypes in ibrutinib-treated CLL. Assay: immunoSEQ multiplex PCR; the TCRdb copy retains only in-frame clones and omits some. The table includes more than 200,000 clones, roughly 65% detected once. The sequencing used PBMCs, collected after 12 months of ibrutinib treatment. The source of these receptors is a human donor with chronic lymphocytic leukemia.

This chain links TRBV28 with TRBJ2-2; D remains ambiguous. The CDR3 is 12 residues long. Germline lookup yields CDR1 MDHEN and CDR2 SYDVKM. V was pared by 7 bases and J by 5 bases, with 8 bases between. The CDR3 DNA reads as TGTGCCAGCACGTACGTTACCGGGGAGCTGTTTTTT. Its protein product is CASTYVTGELFF.

The chain carries TRBV28 and TRBJ2-3; no reliable D call. There are 13 residues in the CDR3. Germline V gene lookup returns CDR1 MDHEN and CDR2 SYDVKM. V was cut by 6 bases and J by 4 bases, with 11 bases left in between. The CDR3 coding sequence is TGTGCCAGCAGAGGGCCGATACCAGATACGCAGTATTTT. This gives the protein CASRGPIPDTQYF.

This rearrangement joins TRBV6-1 to TRBJ1-2; 7 bases agree with TRBD1. This CDR3 comprises 18 residues. V was pared by 0 bases and J by 0 bases, with 10 bases of the junction left unmatched. CDR1 and CDR2 (germline): MNHNS, SASEGT. The CDR3 protein is CASSEAGSIQGANYGYTF. The CDR3 DNA reads TGTGCCAGCAGTGAAGCGGGCTCGATCCAGGGGGCTAACTATGGCTACACCTTC.

The chain is built from TRBV7-9 and TRBJ2-7, with D unclear. The CDR3 has 12 residues. V was trimmed by 1 base and J by 5 bases, leaving 6 bases between them. The germline gives CDR1 SEHNR, CDR2 FQNEAQ (reference sequence). CDR3 in amino acids: CASSLVVNEQYF. For the CDR3, the DNA is TGTGCCAGCAGCTTAGTTGTCAACGAGCAGTACTTC.

CDR3 sequence reads: CASSPTGEYGYTF. DNA for the CDR3: TGTGCCAGCAGCCCGACAGGGGAATATGGCTACACCTTC. J is TRBJ1-2 and V is TRBV9; 8 bases fit TRBD1. The CDR3 length is 13 residues. Germline CDR1 reads SGDLS; CDR2 reads YYNGEE. The junction had 4 bases not matched to a gene; V was cut back by 4 bases and J by 5 bases.

The V and J genes are TRBV6-5 and TRBJ2-1; the match to TRBD2 covers 8 bases. CDR1 and CDR2 from the germline V gene are MNHEY and SVGAGI. The CDR3 loop spans 13 amino acids. Trimming cost V 11 bases and J 9 bases; bases outside gene matches: 12. Written as DNA, the CDR3 is TGTGCCTCCTCCGGGACTAGTAATCTTGAGCAGTTCTTC. Amino acids: CASSGTSNLEQFF.

The gene calls are TRBV28 and TRBJ2-1, with 9 bases fitting TRBD2. Germline V gives CDR1 MDHEN, CDR2 SYDVKM. With V trimmed by 0 bases and J by 7 bases, 16 bases remained unmatched. This CDR3 has 19 residues. CDR3 bases: TGTGCCAGCAGTTTATGGGGCAGGGATAAGCGGGAGGATGGGAATGAGCAGTTCTTC. The encoded protein is CASSLWGRDKREDGNEQFF.

CDR3 DNA: TGTGCCAGCAGTTGGCTTAACGGGTTACACTATGGCTACACCTTC. Translation: CASSWLNGLHYGYTF. V usage is TRBV27 and J usage is TRBJ1-2, with unresolved D. The V and J ends lost 4 bases and 3 bases respectively, with 15 bases between them. Germline-derived CDR1 and CDR2 are MNHEY and SMNVEV (reference sequence). The CDR3 consists of 15 residues.